This TCR beta chain was sequenced during a study of CD8 T cells in Susac syndrome. Overall study results and limits: Only a relatively small number of individuals were included in the TCR sequencing and HLA analysis.

With random hexamers, reverse transcription was performed on about 0.45 to 1 ug of RNA. A multiplex approach, immunoSEQ multiplex PCR, amplified TCR beta CDR3 across 54 Vbeta and 13 Jbeta. TCRdb re-derived calls from the immunoSEQ multiplex PCR reads in MiXCR, one entry per CDR3 protein. The sample has about 300,000 distinct CDR3 sequences; approximately 85% are singletons. This clonotype was observed a few times. Its matching antigen is unknown. This CDR3 spans 20 amino acids. Trimming removed 4 bases from V and 0 bases from J, with 26 bases in between. Germline V gives CDR1 SGHRS, CDR2 YFSETQ. The V gene is TRBV5-1, the J gene TRBJ1-5; no firm D call. Specimen: CD8+ T cells from PBMCs. This clonotype was sampled from a human donor with multiple sclerosis. The CDR3 coding sequence is TGCGCCAGCAGCCTCGACCGGCCCCCCTTAATTAACGATAGCAATCAGCCCCAGCATTTT. It codes for CASSLDRPPLINDSNQPQHF.